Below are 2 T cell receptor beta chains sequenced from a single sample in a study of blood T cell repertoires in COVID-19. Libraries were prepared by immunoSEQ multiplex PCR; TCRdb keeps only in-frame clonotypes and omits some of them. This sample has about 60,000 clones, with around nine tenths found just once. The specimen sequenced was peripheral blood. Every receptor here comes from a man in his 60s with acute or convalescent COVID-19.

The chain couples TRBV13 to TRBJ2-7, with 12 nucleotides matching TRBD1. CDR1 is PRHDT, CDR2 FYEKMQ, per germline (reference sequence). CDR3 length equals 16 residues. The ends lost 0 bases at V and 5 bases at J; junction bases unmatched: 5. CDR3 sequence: CASSLGRDRGRHEQYF. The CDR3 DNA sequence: TGTGCCAGCAGCTTAGGCCGGGACAGGGGGCGCCACGAGCAGTACTTC. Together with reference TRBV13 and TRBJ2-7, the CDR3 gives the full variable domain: AAGVIQSPRHLIKEKRETATLKCYPIPRHDTVYWYQQGPGQDPQFLISFYEKMQSDKGSIPDRFSAQQFSDYHSELNMSSLELGDSALYFCASSLGRDRGRHEQYFGPGTRLTVT.

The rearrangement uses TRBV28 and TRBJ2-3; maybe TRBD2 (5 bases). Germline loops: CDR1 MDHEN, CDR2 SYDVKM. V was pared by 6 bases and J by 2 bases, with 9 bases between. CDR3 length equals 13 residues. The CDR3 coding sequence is TGTGCCAGCAGAGCGGTAATCACAGATACGCAGTATTTT. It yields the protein CASRAVITDTQYF.